Below are 30 T cell receptor beta chains sequenced from a single sample in a study of regulatory T cells in long-lasting Graves disease. Building of the TCR beta libraries involved iRepertoire HTBI primers and Arm-PCR of CDR3 regions. TCRdb reprocessed the multiplex PCR reads with MiXCR, giving one entry per CDR3 protein. The sample includes 450,000 to 700,000 distinct CDR3 sequences, roughly 14% of them seen just once. Time point described: newly diagnosed GD, antithyroid drugs for less than 3 months. PBMC RNA was the source of the TCR library. These data were also reused for a study on T cells in Graves' hyperthyroidism and ophthalmopathy.

Sequencing was performed on peripheral blood mononuclear cells (PBMCs), taken at new diagnosis, from a patient treated with antithyroid drugs. All receptors derive from a man in his thirties or forties with Graves disease.

This clonotype was counted many times. The chain recombines TRBV10-3 with TRBJ2-5, with D tentatively TRBD1 (6 bases). CDR1 is ENHRY and CDR2 is SYGVKD in the germline V gene. Trimming took 0 bases from V and 5 from J, leaving 13 bases between them. This CDR3 is 15 amino acids long. The CDR3 bases are TGTGCCATCAGTGAGTCGATAGGGGGATTGGAGACCCAGTACTTC. Translating it yields CAISESIGGLETQYF.

This clonotype was seen repeatedly, ten times or more. This rearrangement joins TRBV3-1 to TRBJ2-3; D is unclear. From germline, CDR1 is LGHDT and CDR2 YNNKEL (reference sequence). The CDR3 is made up of 11 amino acids. V lost 5 bases, J lost 5 bases, and 5 bases lay in between. CDR3 region: CASSYLDTQYF. In DNA, the CDR3 is TGTGCCAGCAGCTATTTAGATACGCAGTATTTT.

The chain uses TRBV27 and TRBJ2-4; a possible D gene is TRBD2 (6 bases). CDR3 length equals 17 residues. Trimming cost V 5 bases and J 6 bases, with 23 bases left between them. Germline CDR1 is MNHEY and CDR2 is SMNVEV (reference sequence). The CDR3 loop reads CASSPNGPGGPINIQYF. CDR3 sequence (DNA): TGTGCCAGCAGTCCTAATGGGCCCGGAGGGCCAATAAACATTCAGTACTTC.

There are many counts of this clonotype. The chain combines TRBV28 with TRBJ2-3, with D perhaps being TRBD1 or TRBD2 (5 bases each). CDR3 length: 15 amino acids. V gave up 5 bases and J gave up 4 bases, with 16 bases separating them. The germline V gene encodes CDR1 MDHEN and CDR2 SYDVKM. The CDR3 DNA sequence: TGTGCCAGCAGTCCCCCAGGGAGTCGGGCAGATACGCAGTATTTT. Translated, it gives CASSPPGSRADTQYF.

The chain carries TRBV5-1 and TRBJ2-3; a weak D match, TRBD2 (6 bases). V lost 3 bases and J lost 0, with 14 bases in between. The germline V gene has CDR1 SGHRS and CDR2 YFSETQ. The length of the CDR3 is 16 residues. CDR3 amino acids: CASSSPGLLSTDTQYF. The CDR3, as DNA: TGCGCCAGCAGCTCCCCGGGACTCCTTAGCACAGATACGCAGTATTTT.

This clonotype was seen ten or more times. Relative to the germline gene, one junction end is altered; a read error may explain this. The chain joins TRBV12-3 or TRBV12-4 to TRBJ2-1; no definite D call. This CDR3 has 11 residues. CDR3 region: CASSPQGPQVF. Written as DNA, the CDR3 is TGTGCCAGCAGTCCACAAGGCCCCCAAGTCTTC.

This clonotype was seen at least ten times. The chain uses TRBV2 and TRBJ1-1; D unresolved. Between the trimmed V and J ends, which lost 3 bases and 8 bases, there was a span of 10 bases. This CDR3 contains 12 residues. Germline V gene data show CDR1 as SNHLY and CDR2 as FYNNEI. The CDR3 loop reads CASSDGLPEAFF. CDR3 nucleotides: TGTGCCAGCAGTGACGGCCTCCCCGAAGCTTTCTTT.

J is TRBJ2-7 and V is TRBV7-9; D ambiguous. Trimming pared 3 bases from V and 2 bases from J, leaving 14 bases between. Germline lookup yields CDR1 SEHNR and CDR2 FQNEAQ (reference sequence). The CDR3 loop spans 15 amino acids. CDR3 sequence: CASSFVSGVTYEQYF. The CDR3, as DNA: TGTGCCAGCAGCTTTGTATCGGGCGTCACCTACGAGCAGTACTTC. Full variable domain (outside the CDR3, taken from reference TRBV7-9 and TRBJ2-7): DTGVSQNPRHKITKRGQNVTFRCDPISEHNRLYWYRQTLGQGPEFLTYFQNEAQLEKSRLLSDRFSAERPKGSFSTLEIQRTEQGDSAMYLCASSFVSGVTYEQYFGPGTRLTVT.

The chain has TRBV29-1 and TRBJ2-1; no clear D gene. The V end lost 3 bases, the J end lost 4 bases, and 7 bases lay between the germline ends. The CDR3 contains 12 residues. CDR1 and CDR2 (germline): SQVTM, ANQGSEA. In nucleotides, the CDR3 is TGCAGCGTTGACTCCGAATACAATGAGCAGTTCTTC. This encodes CSVDSEYNEQFF.

This clonotype was seen ten or more times. The chain has TRBV7-9 and TRBJ2-5; D may match TRBD1 or TRBD2 (5 bases each). Germline V gives CDR1 SEHNR, CDR2 FQNEAQ (reference sequence). Trimming pared 1 base from V and 2 bases from J, leaving 11 bases between. The CDR3 has 15 residues. The CDR3 nucleotides read TGTGCCAGCAGCTTAGACCTGGGACCTCAAGAGACCCAGTACTTC. Residues: CASSLDLGPQETQYF. Supplemented by reference TRBV7-9 and TRBJ2-5, the full variable domain reads DTGVSQNPRHKITKRGQNVTFRCDPISEHNRLYWYRQTLGQGPEFLTYFQNEAQLEKSRLLSDRFSAERPKGSFSTLEIQRTEQGDSAMYLCASSLDLGPQETQYFGPGTRLLVL.

This clonotype has more than one count but fewer than ten. This sequence joins TRBV5-1 and TRBJ2-7, with 11 bases that match TRBD2. Losses at the gene ends were 8 bases for V and 2 bases for J; bases not matched to a gene: 6. Germline loops: CDR1 SGHRS, CDR2 YFSETQ. The CDR3 spans 14 residues. In DNA, the CDR3 is TGCGCCAGTGGAATAGCGGGAGGGACCTACGAGCAGTACTTC. Its translation: CASGIAGGTYEQYF.

This clonotype was counted ten times or more. J is TRBJ2-3 and V is TRBV12-3 or TRBV12-4; no reliable D call. The CDR3 runs to 12 residues. Trimming took off 3 bases at V and 5 bases at J, with 6 bases between the two ends. The CDR3 is CASSFGEDTQYF. The CDR3, as DNA: TGTGCCAGCAGTTTTGGCGAAGATACGCAGTATTTT.

The table lists this clonotype with many counts. The V and J genes are TRBV3-1 and TRBJ2-7; 8 nucleotides line up with TRBD2. The CDR3 length is 14 residues. The V segment lost 4 bases and the J segment 2 bases; nucleotides outside the gene matches: 4. The V gene's germline CDR1 is LGHDT and CDR2 YNNKEL (reference sequence). In nucleotides, the CDR3 is TGTGCCAGCAGCCCCGCAGCGGGAGCCTACGAGCAGTACTTC. It encodes CASSPAAGAYEQYF.

This clonotype was seen only a few times. The CDR3 sequence is CASSSDRTDGSYEQYF. The CDR3 nucleotides are TGTGCCAGCAGTTCAGACAGGACTGATGGGTCCTACGAGCAGTACTTC. The chain joins TRBV27 to TRBJ2-7; D is possibly TRBD1 (6 bases). V lost 4 bases to trimming and J lost 1 base, with 17 bases between them. This CDR3 comprises 16 residues. Germline-derived CDR1 and CDR2 are MNHEY and SMNVEV (reference sequence).

This clonotype was seen ten or more times. In DNA, the CDR3 is TGCGCCAGCAGCCTCCGGCGTCTCGCGGGCACAGATACGCAGTATTTT. Protein sequence: CASSLRRLAGTDTQYF. The genes are TRBV5-1 and TRBJ2-3; no reliable D call. CDR3 length equals 16 residues. The V end was cut by 4 bases, the J end by 1 base, with 16 bases between. Germline V gives CDR1 SGHRS, CDR2 YFSETQ.

This clonotype was seen at least ten times. The chain combines TRBV11-2 with TRBJ2-5; 9 nucleotides align to TRBD1. Germline CDR1 is SGHAT and CDR2 is FQNNGV. V lost 4 bases to trimming and J lost 3 bases; unmatched junction nucleotides: 6. The CDR3 spans 15 residues. The CDR3 sequence: CASSSGQGFEETQYF. The DNA of the CDR3 is TGTGCCAGCAGCTCGGGACAGGGCTTTGAAGAGACCCAGTACTTC.

This chain uses TRBV5-1 with TRBJ2-3, with 13 bases matching TRBD2. With V trimmed by 7 bases and J by 1 base, 3 bases remained unmatched. Germline V gene sequence: CDR1 SGHRS, CDR2 YFSETQ. The length of the CDR3 is 15 residues. DNA for the CDR3: TGCGCCAGCGGACTAGCGGGAGATGGCACAGATACGCAGTATTTT. Protein product: CASGLAGDGTDTQYF. Variable domain in full (rest from reference TRBV5-1 and TRBJ2-3): KAGVTQTPRYLIKTRGQQVTLSCSPISGHRSVSWYQQTPGQGLQFLFEYFSETQRNKGNFPGRFSGRQFSNSRSEMNVSTLELGDSALYLCASGLAGDGTDTQYFGPGTRLTVL.

The gene calls are TRBV24-1 and TRBJ2-1, with TRBD2 matching 12 bases. Losses at the gene ends were 5 bases for V and 7 bases for J; bases not matched to a gene: 14. CDR1 and CDR2 from the germline V gene are KGHDR and SFDVKD. The CDR3 length is 18 residues. CDR3 sequence: CATSVPLAGGIGINEQFF. In nucleotides, the CDR3 is TGTGCCACCAGTGTTCCACTAGCGGGAGGAATCGGGATAAATGAGCAGTTCTTC.

A few counts support this clonotype. A read error may produce the germline difference seen at one junction end. The J gene is TRBJ2-2, the V gene TRBV20-1, with D perhaps TRBD1 (6 bases). Germline V gives CDR1 DFQATT, CDR2 SNEGSKA (reference sequence). The CDR3 spans 11 residues. CDR3 residues: CSARGDGELVF. Written as DNA, the CDR3 is TGCTCGGCCAGGGGTGACGGGGAGCTGGTTTTT.

The chain is built from TRBV20-1 and TRBJ2-3; D is possibly TRBD1 (6 bases). Trimming shortened V by 8 bases and J by 4 bases, and 13 bases separated the two germline ends. This CDR3 comprises 12 residues. Germline CDR1 is DFQATT and CDR2 is SNEGSKA (reference sequence). The CDR3 DNA follows: TGCAGTCCCGCCGAGGGGGCAGATACGCAGTATTTT. Translated, it gives CSPAEGADTQYF.

This clonotype was seen many times. This sequence joins TRBV12-3 or TRBV12-4 and TRBJ2-5; 7 bases match TRBD2. Trimming at V came to 8 bases and at J to 5 bases, leaving 8 bases not matched to a gene. This CDR3 contains 13 residues. The CDR3 loop reads CASSRERGETQYF. The CDR3 coding sequence is TGTGCCAGCTCGCGGGAGCGCGGTGAGACCCAGTACTTC.

The rearrangement links TRBV2 to TRBJ1-5, with D possibly matching TRBD1 (5 bases). V lost 0 bases and J 7 bases, leaving 13 bases between the germline ends. Per the germline V gene, CDR1 is SNHLY and CDR2 is FYNNEI. This CDR3 is 15 amino acids long. The CDR3 nucleotides read TGTGCCAGCAGTGAAGCCTCGCAGGGCGTGCAGCCCCAGCATTTT. This encodes CASSEASQGVQPQHF.

About this clonotype itself: Only one base separates this from a far larger clonotype, so it likely reflects a read error. The J gene is TRBJ2-1, the V gene TRBV6-2 or TRBV6-3; 8 positions match TRBD1. CDR1 is MNHEY and CDR2 is SVGEGT in the germline V gene. The CDR3 covers 16 residues. The CDR3 DNA reads TGTGCCAGCAGTTTTACCAGGGGGCTATCCTACAATGAGCAGCTCTTC. Protein product: CASSFTRGLSYNEQLF.

Many counts were recorded for this clonotype. The CDR3 sequence: CSARENSPLHF. CDR3 DNA: TGCAGTGCTAGGGAAAATTCACCCCTCCACTTT. This sequence joins TRBV20-1 and TRBJ1-6; no clear D. Germline assignment: CDR1 DFQATT and CDR2 SNEGSKA (reference sequence). There are 11 residues in the CDR3. Trimming pared 3 bases from V and 7 bases from J, leaving 4 bases between.

This clonotype was seen ten or more times. This chain connects TRBV12-3 or TRBV12-4 to TRBJ2-2; D possibly corresponds to TRBD1 (5 bases). The germline V and J ends were trimmed by 6 bases and 7 bases, with 6 bases remaining between them. This CDR3 contains 11 residues. The CDR3 region is CASRRGGELFF. The CDR3 nucleotides read TGTGCCAGCAGAAGGGGCGGGGAGCTGTTTTTT.

This clonotype was seen many times. The chain uses TRBV27 and TRBJ2-1; tentatively, D is TRBD2 (6 bases). Trimming removed 3 bases from V and 0 bases from J, with 12 bases in between. There are 16 residues in the CDR3. CDR1 and CDR2 from the germline V gene are MNHEY and SMNVEV (reference sequence). DNA for the CDR3: TGTGCCAGCAGTTTCCACGCGGGGAGCTCCTACAATGAGCAGTTCTTC. Its protein product is CASSFHAGSSYNEQFF.

This rearrangement joins TRBV7-6 to TRBJ2-7; D call uncertain. Trimming cost V 2 bases and J 6 bases, with 11 bases left between them. This CDR3 is built from 13 residues. Looked up from germline, CDR1 is SGHVS and CDR2 is FNYEAQ. The CDR3 nucleotides are TGTGCCAGCAGCTTAAATCCGGGTTTCGAGCAGTACTTC. Residues: CASSLNPGFEQYF.

The sample holds many counts of this clonotype. The chain is built from TRBV20-1 and TRBJ2-5; TRBD2 might be the D (6 bases). Trimming shortened V by 0 bases and J by 2 bases, and 16 bases separated the two germline ends. Germline V CDR1 and CDR2: DFQATT, SNEGSKA (reference sequence). CDR3 size: 16 residues. The CDR3 protein is CSARDAGLASQETQYF. In DNA form, the CDR3 reads TGCAGTGCTAGAGATGCGGGGCTAGCATCTCAAGAGACCCAGTACTTC.

This clonotype was seen many times. This chain connects TRBV6-1 to TRBJ1-6; D perhaps matches TRBD1 (5 bases). V lost 5 bases, J lost 5 bases, and 13 bases lay in between. The CDR3 is made up of 15 amino acids. CDR1 MNHNS and CDR2 SASEGT come from the germline V gene. Here the CDR3 reads CASSRLDKNNSPLHF. Written as DNA, the CDR3 is TGTGCCAGCAGTCGGCTGGACAAGAATAATTCACCCCTCCACTTT.

This clonotype was detected ten times or more. The chain joins TRBV10-3 to TRBJ2-3, with D tentatively TRBD2 (5 bases). Germline CDR1 ENHRY, CDR2 SYGVKD. V lost 5 bases and J lost 0, with 9 bases in between. CDR3 length: 14 amino acids. The CDR3 sequence: CAISSGSSTDTQYF. Written as DNA, the CDR3 is TGTGCCATCAGTAGCGGATCTAGCACAGATACGCAGTATTTT.